The source of this T cell receptor (beta chain) is a study of cytomegalovirus exposure and HLA in healthy donors. Study observations and caveats: It was about 150 TCR beta chains that were listed as cytomegalovirus-associated.

The germline V gene encodes CDR1 WSHSY and CDR2 SAAADI. V gave up 3 bases and J gave up 3 bases; unmatched junction bases: 5. The CDR3 loop spans 16 amino acids. Clones were read by immunoSEQ multiplex PCR, and TCRdb kept only the in-frame ones, dropping some. The sample lists about 180,000 clones, about 87% occurring once. Remarks on this clone: Antigen specificity is unknown.

The chain combines TRBV10-2 with TRBJ2-1; 10 bases map to TRBD2. Material for sequencing was PBMCs. This TCR derives from a woman aged 25 to 39 in good health and CMV-seronegative. CDR3 in DNA: TGCGCCAGCAGTGATAGGAGCGGGGGGGTCTACAATGAGCAGTTCTTC. This encodes CASSDRSGGVYNEQFF.